This entry lists 3 T cell receptor beta chains sequenced from one sample in a study of T-cell memory formation after mild COVID-19. A single record per CDR3 protein comes from TCRdb applying MiXCR to the 5' RACE reads. The table lists approximately 570,000 distinct CDR3 sequences, more than 15% of them singletons, with 12% in the top ten. Sequenced material: PBMCs or a T cell subset sorted from them (not recorded which). The source is an adult woman who had mild COVID-19 (a few samples of this study predate the infection). Cell type and time point are not known.

The chain carries TRBV6-6 and TRBJ1-1; D gene uncertain. CDR3 length: 11 amino acids. Germline loops: CDR1 MNHNY, CDR2 SVGAGI (reference sequence). The germline V and J ends were trimmed by 8 bases and 7 bases, with 11 bases remaining between them. The CDR3, as DNA: TGTGCCAGCCTTTGGGCAGGTGAAGCTTTCTTT. This codes for CASLWAGEAFF.

This clonotype was counted between two and nine times. The chain recombines TRBV3-1 with TRBJ2-1; TRBD2 agrees at 10 bases. With 2 bases clipped from V and 2 bases from J, the junction kept 3 bases outside the gene matches. From germline, CDR1 is LGHDT and CDR2 YNNKEL (reference sequence). The CDR3 is 16 residues long. The CDR3, as DNA: TGTGCCAGCAGCCAACAAAGCGGGGGGGCCTACAATGAGCAGTTCTTC. It encodes CASSQQSGGAYNEQFF.

This clonotype was picked up a small number of times. The rearrangement uses TRBV5-6 and TRBJ2-7; D is undetermined. Germline CDR1 is SGHDT and CDR2 is YYEEEE. This CDR3 is built from 15 residues. V shed 1 base and J shed 4 bases, with 15 bases lying between them. The CDR3 here is CASSLSRQRGYEQYF. The DNA of the CDR3 is TGTGCCAGCAGCTTGTCAAGGCAGAGAGGTTACGAGCAGTACTTC.